Listed below are T cell receptor beta chains from one sample, sequenced in a study of T cells after yellow fever vaccination. One entry per CDR3 protein, called by TCRdb with MiXCR from the 5' RACE reads. The data show about 330,000 distinct CDR3 sequences, 7% to 9% seen once. The sample here was PBMCs, taken about 41 days after the first yellow fever vaccination. The receptors were gathered from a man between 18 and 29 years old who received the YFV17D yellow fever vaccine. Each CDR3 is given with its conserved first and last residue. The order of the fields is D gene, J gene, V gene, clone size, CDR3 protein, CDR3 DNA. D genes are given only for firm matches. Only some rows state a clone size, as once, few, many or a class for expanded clones.

>-|TRBJ2-7|TRBV6-2/TRBV6-3|few
CASSYWPANEQYF
TGTGCCAGCAGTTATTGGCCGGCCAACGAGCAGTACTTC
>-|TRBJ2-5|TRBV5-6|few
CASSLVGHQETQYF
TGTGCCAGCAGCTTGGTGGGACACCAAGAGACCCAGTACTTC
>-|TRBJ2-7|TRBV3-1|few
CASSLATGTYEQYF
TGTGCCAGCAGCCTCGCGACAGGTACCTACGAGCAGTACTTC
>-|TRBJ2-2|TRBV27|-
CASSFSTGKGAGELFF
TGTGCCAGCAGTTTTTCCACAGGGAAAGGGGCCGGGGAGCTGTTTTTT
>-|TRBJ2-6|TRBV29-1|-
CSVLGGNSQGANVLTF
TGCAGCGTTCTGGGGGGCAATTCTCAGGGGGCCAACGTCCTGACTTTC
>TRBD1|TRBJ1-1|TRBV28|few
CASSTPGTGSTEAFF
TGTGCCAGCAGTACCCCCGGGACAGGGAGCACTGAAGCTTTCTTT
>-|TRBJ1-2|TRBV30|-
CAWSQVLYGYTF
TGTGCCTGGAGCCAAGTTCTCTATGGCTACACCTTC
>-|TRBJ1-1|TRBV20-1|-
CSACPNLNTEAFF
TGCAGTGCTTGCCCAAACCTAAACACTGAAGCTTTCTTT
>-|TRBJ2-1|TRBV25-1|few
CASSEATPRTEKYNEQFF
TGTGCCAGCAGTGAAGCCACCCCAAGGACAGAAAAGTACAATGAGCAGTTCTTC
>TRBD2|TRBJ2-1|TRBV6-2/TRBV6-3|many
CASSWTSGAYNEQFF
TGTGCCAGCAGTTGGACTAGCGGGGCCTACAATGAGCAGTTCTTC
>TRBD1|TRBJ1-4|TRBV24-1|-
CATSAGDTGTGYEKLFF
TGTGCCACCAGTGCGGGAGATACCGGGACAGGGTACGAAAAACTGTTTTTT
>-|TRBJ1-5|TRBV2|-
CASSERKGYSNQPQHF
TGTGCCAGCAGTGAAAGGAAGGGATATAGCAATCAGCCCCAGCATTTT
>TRBD1|TRBJ2-5|TRBV5-1|many
CASNRDRLETQYF
TGCGCCAGCAACCGGGACAGGTTGGAGACCCAGTACTTC
>-|TRBJ1-6|TRBV7-3|few
CASSLGVYSPLHF
TGTGCCAGCAGCTTAGGCGTCTATTCACCCCTCCACTTT
>TRBD1|TRBJ1-6|TRBV4-1|-
CASSRRQGVVDSPLHF
TGCGCCAGCAGCCGACGACAGGGGGTCGTGGATTCACCCCTCCACTTT
>-|TRBJ1-6|TRBV6-2/TRBV6-3|few
CASSYSGRSLTPLHF
TGTGCCAGCAGTTACTCCGGACGTTCACTGACACCCCTCCACTTT
>-|TRBJ1-1|TRBV6-2/TRBV6-3|few
CASSPLDNAGAAEAFF
TGTGCCAGCAGTCCTTTGGACAACGCGGGGGCGGCTGAAGCTTTCTTT
>TRBD1|TRBJ1-6|TRBV5-1|few
CASSRTGAKVSPLHF
TGCGCCAGCAGCCGGACAGGGGCTAAGGTGTCACCCCTCCACTTT
>-|TRBJ2-5|TRBV14|few
CASSQRRAGRETQYF
TGTGCCAGCAGCCAACGAAGGGCAGGGCGAGAGACCCAGTACTTC
>-|TRBJ2-3|TRBV25-1|many
CASSEWSEFTDTQYF
TGTGCCAGCAGTGAGTGGTCAGAGTTCACAGATACGCAGTATTTT